One and the same sample provided the 11 T cell receptor beta chains below, sequenced in a study of blood T cells in healthy people across ages. A second PCR of roughly 7 to 11 cycles used a sample-barcoded 5' primer and a J-beta primer mix. One entry per CDR3 protein, called by TCRdb with MiXCR from the 5' RACE reads. This table has 1.5 million to 2 million distinct CDR3 sequences, under 30% appearing once. The sample consisted of blood. Source of these receptors: a woman under 40 in good health.

Of note for this clonotype: A read error may be the cause here, since a much bigger clone is one base away. The rearrangement joins TRBV20-1 to TRBJ2-4, with D possibly being TRBD1 or TRBD2 (5 bases each). Per germline, CDR1 DFQATT and CDR2 SNEGSKA (reference sequence). V lost 2 bases to trimming and J lost 13 bases, with 21 bases between them. The CDR3 spans 14 residues. The CDR3 DNA follows: TGCAGTGCTAGAACAGGACTCTTACATGATGAGCAGTACTTC. Translated, it gives CSARTGLLHDEQYF.

This rearrangement joins TRBV4-2 to TRBJ2-1; 8 bases match TRBD2. Germline loops: CDR1 LGHNA, CDR2 YNFKEQ. V lost 1 base, J lost 7 bases, and 6 bases stayed unmatched. The CDR3 sequence is 15 residues long. The CDR3 nucleotides read TGTGCCAGCAGCCAAGCGGCGGGGGGCCAGAATGAGCAGTTCTTC. This encodes CASSQAAGGQNEQFF.

On this clonotype itself: An end of the junction differs from the germline gene, which may be a read error. The chain has TRBV12-3 or TRBV12-4 and TRBJ2-6, with D maybe TRBD1 (5 bases). The CDR3 is 16 residues long. CDR3 coding DNA: TGTGCCAGCAGTTTTACAGGATTATCTGGGGCCGACGTCCTGACTTTC. Its protein is CASSFTGLSGADVLTF.

The V call is TRBV4-3, the J call TRBJ2-1, with TRBD2 identical over 8 bases. The V gene end was trimmed by 3 bases and the J gene end by 0 bases; junction bases not matched to a gene: 4. The CDR3 spans 16 residues. The germline gives CDR1 LGHNA, CDR2 YSLEER. The CDR3 DNA reads as TGCGCCAGCAGCCACATCGGGGGGGGCTCCTACAATGAGCAGTTCTTC. Amino acids: CASSHIGGGSYNEQFF.

This clonotype appeared many times. The CDR3 DNA is TGCAGCGCCCCGGGGCTAGCGGGAACTGAGACCCAGTACTTC. Translated, it gives CSAPGLAGTETQYF. The J gene is TRBJ2-5, the V gene TRBV29-1; 9 nucleotides align to TRBD2. The CDR3 contains 14 residues. Trimming took 7 bases from V and 5 from J; bases not matched to a gene: 11. Germline CDR1 is SQVTM and CDR2 is ANQGSEA.

The rearrangement joins TRBV11-2 to TRBJ2-2; D gene unclear. The V gene's germline CDR1 is SGHAT and CDR2 FQNNGV. V lost 8 bases and J lost 5, with 15 bases in between. There are 14 residues in the CDR3. The CDR3 here is CASGYRTETGELFF. The CDR3 DNA reads as TGTGCCAGCGGCTACCGGACGGAGACCGGGGAGCTGTTTTTT.

This clonotype was recorded a few times. V is TRBV20-1 and J is TRBJ1-5, with a weak D call TRBD1 (6 bases). The CDR3 runs to 14 residues. Germline loops: CDR1 DFQATT, CDR2 SNEGSKA (reference sequence). V gave up 5 bases and J gave up 5 bases, with 16 bases separating them. The CDR3, as DNA: TGCAGTGCTTCTCCCCGGGACACCTATCAGCCCCAGCATTTT. Its translation is CSASPRDTYQPQHF.

This clonotype was detected once. The chain links TRBV5-4 to TRBJ2-5, with D perhaps matching TRBD1 or TRBD2 (5 bases each). This CDR3 has 15 amino acids. Germline V gene lookup returns CDR1 SGHNT and CDR2 YYREEE (reference sequence). Trimming shortened V by 7 bases and J by 3 bases, and 19 bases separated the two germline ends. For the CDR3, the DNA is TGTGCCAGCGGCCCAGAGGGGCTTGGTGAAGAGACCCAGTACTTC. It is translated as CASGPEGLGEETQYF.

The CDR3 loop is CASSQLLGDYGQYF. CDR3 DNA sequence: TGCGCCAGCAGCCAACTACTAGGCGACTACGGGCAGTACTTC. This chain joins TRBV4-1 and TRBJ2-4; D is perhaps TRBD2 (5 bases). The CDR3 runs 14 residues. V was trimmed by 2 bases and J by 13 bases, leaving 18 bases between them. The germline V gene encodes CDR1 MGHRA and CDR2 YSYEKL.

Note on this clonotype: The CDR3 end shows no conserved phenylalanine or tryptophan, and so a read error is likely. The chain uses TRBV7-7 and TRBJ2-5; a weak D match, TRBD2 (6 bases). Trimming shortened V by 7 bases and J by 6 bases, and 18 bases separated the two germline ends. The CDR3 totals 14 residues. From germline, CDR1 is SSHAT and CDR2 FNYEAQ (reference sequence). CDR3 loop: CASMGGQARQTQYV. The CDR3 DNA is TGTGCCAGCATGGGGGGTCAAGCGCGACAGACCCAGTACGTC.

This clonotype was observed at least ten times. This chain uses TRBV28 with TRBJ2-7, with 9 positions matching TRBD2. CDR3 size: 15 residues. The junction had 7 bases not matched to a gene; V was cut back by 7 bases and J by 0 bases. The germline V gene encodes CDR1 MDHEN and CDR2 SYDVKM. Written as DNA, the CDR3 is TGTGCCAGCAAGCGGGAGGCGTGGAGCTCCTACGAGCAGTACTTC. Translated: CASKREAWSSYEQYF.